Following are 29 T cell receptor beta chains from one sample sequenced in a study of human T cells and chemical hapten exposure. The study extracted total RNA from unfractionated whole blood. TCRdb recomputed calls from the 5' RACE reads with MiXCR, one row per CDR3 protein. The sample holds about 140,000 distinct CDR3 sequences; about 4.3% are singletons and the top ten take approximately 1.4%. The receptor source for this set is a female donor in good health.

This clonotype has a handful of counts. One end of the junction is discordant with germline, which a read error may explain. The V call is TRBV12-3 or TRBV12-4, the J call TRBJ2-1, with TRBD2 identical over 7 bases. CDR3 length: 17 amino acids. In nucleotides, the CDR3 is TGTGCCAGCAGCTCCCTCCTTGGCACAGGAAGTCTAGCGGCGGGGCTCTTC. Translation gives CASSSLLGTGSLAAGLF.

The sample holds many counts of this clonotype. J is TRBJ1-4 and V is TRBV20-1; 7 nucleotides align to TRBD1. Germline assignment: CDR1 DFQATT and CDR2 SNEGSKA (reference sequence). The CDR3 totals 14 residues. J lost 1 base, V lost 6 bases, and 5 bases had no gene match. DNA of the CDR3: TGCAGTGCGTCTACAGGGGTAACTAATGAAAAACTGTTTTTT. Protein product: CSASTGVTNEKLFF.

This clonotype was recorded many times. The rearrangement uses TRBV12-3 or TRBV12-4 and TRBJ1-2; TRBD1 is a possible D gene (6 bases). The CDR3 is 15 amino acids. V lost 7 bases and J lost 4, with 19 bases in between. CDR3 protein: CASTAGGGRTYGYTF. The CDR3 DNA reads TGTGCCAGCACCGCAGGCGGGGGGCGCACCTATGGCTACACCTTC.

The CDR3 here is CASSQGTVTDTQYF. As DNA, the CDR3 is TGTGCCAGCTCACAGGGAACAGTCACAGATACGCAGTATTTT. The V and J genes are TRBV18 and TRBJ2-3; D is unresolved. This CDR3 has 14 residues. Between the trimmed V and J ends, which lost 4 bases and 2 bases, there was a span of 10 bases. Germline lookup yields CDR1 KGHSH and CDR2 LQKENI.

This clonotype was counted at least ten times. This chain connects TRBV28 to TRBJ1-5, with D unresolved. Trimming pared 3 bases from V and 11 bases from J, leaving 11 bases between. Looked up from germline, CDR1 is MDHEN and CDR2 is SYDVKM. This CDR3 is built from 12 residues. CDR3 DNA: TGTGCCAGCAGTTTGGTTAGGTTGGCCCAGCATTTT. Its translation is CASSLVRLAQHF.

Ten or more counts support this clonotype. The chain recombines TRBV7-9 with TRBJ2-4; D is ambiguous. V lost 11 bases, J lost 0 bases, and 14 bases lay in between. Germline lookup yields CDR1 SEHNR and CDR2 FQNEAQ (reference sequence). CDR3 size: 14 residues. This CDR3 is CALGVDLAKNIQYF. In DNA, the CDR3 is TGTGCCCTCGGCGTCGATCTAGCCAAAAACATTCAGTACTTC.

In its sample, this clonotype was seen many times. The rearrangement links TRBV12-3 or TRBV12-4 to TRBJ1-1; D gene ambiguous. Trimming cost V 6 bases and J 6 bases, with 20 bases left between them. The CDR3 runs to 15 residues. This CDR3 is CASRSERGLGAEAFF. In nucleotides, the CDR3 is TGTGCCAGCAGGAGCGAAAGAGGGCTTGGCGCTGAAGCTTTCTTT.

This clonotype showed up many times. The V call is TRBV20-1, the J call TRBJ1-2; 7 nucleotides agree with TRBD1. The ends lost 3 bases at V and 2 bases at J; junction bases unmatched: 9. Germline assignment: CDR1 DFQATT and CDR2 SNEGSKA (reference sequence). The CDR3 length is 15 residues. This CDR3 reads CSASIRDSSNYGYTF. The DNA of the CDR3 is TGCAGTGCTAGTATAAGGGACAGCTCCAACTATGGCTACACCTTC.

This clonotype was seen many times. The gene calls are TRBV19 and TRBJ1-6, with D maybe TRBD1 (6 bases). Germline V lookup: CDR1 LNHDA, CDR2 SQIVND (reference sequence). The CDR3 runs to 13 residues. V was shortened by 10 bases and J by 5 bases, with 12 bases between the two germline ends. The DNA of the CDR3 is TGTGCCACAGACGGACAGAATAATTCACCCCTCCACTTT. Residues: CATDGQNNSPLHF.

This clonotype has at least ten counts. The gene calls are TRBV19 and TRBJ2-1; D is undetermined. Trimming stripped 4 bases from V and 3 bases from J, with 4 bases between. CDR3 length: 12 amino acids. Germline V gene sequence: CDR1 LNHDA, CDR2 SQIVND (reference sequence). Here the CDR3 reads CASSSGYNEQFF. The DNA for the CDR3 is TGTGCCAGTAGTAGTGGCTACAATGAGCAGTTCTTC.

A note on this clonotype: One end of the junction fails to match germline, which may point to a read error. This chain connects TRBV6-1 to TRBJ1-5, with 12 bases fitting TRBD1. The CDR3 spans 16 residues. Germline V gene lookup returns CDR1 MNHNS and CDR2 SASEGT. The CDR3 sequence is CASRGQGAGSNQRQHF. The CDR3 coding sequence is TGTGCCAGCAGGGGACAGGGGGCGGGAAGCAATCAGCGCCAGCATTTT.

This clonotype was picked up many times. V is TRBV6-2 or TRBV6-3 and J is TRBJ2-1, with D unclear. Germline CDR1 and CDR2: MNHEY and SVGEGT. V was clipped by 4 bases and J by 9 bases, with 10 bases between them. The CDR3 is 12 residues long. The CDR3 nucleotides read TGTGCCAGCAGTTCACGTGTAACTGAGCAGTTCTTC. It is translated as CASSSRVTEQFF.

This clonotype was counted ten times or more. V gene TRBV20-1 combines with J gene TRBJ2-1, with 11 nucleotides matching TRBD2. Germline V lookup: CDR1 DFQATT, CDR2 SNEGSKA (reference sequence). The CDR3 totals 16 residues. J lost 0 bases, V lost 7 bases, and 8 bases had no gene match. This CDR3 reads CSVPTSGEISYNEQFF. CDR3 DNA: TGCAGTGTCCCGACTAGCGGGGAGATCTCCTACAATGAGCAGTTCTTC.

This clonotype showed up many times. This chain joins TRBV20-1 and TRBJ2-2; D is uncertain. This CDR3 spans 13 amino acids. Deletions cut 4 bases from V and 5 bases from J, with 11 bases between. Germline assignment: CDR1 DFQATT and CDR2 SNEGSKA (reference sequence). CDR3 coding DNA: TGCAGTGCTAAGGAACAGTGGACCGGGGAGCTGTTTTTT. This sequence encodes CSAKEQWTGELFF.

This clonotype was seen many times. J is TRBJ2-7 and V is TRBV28; D is unclear. The V and J ends lost 2 bases and 5 bases respectively, with 4 bases between them. Germline CDR1 MDHEN, CDR2 SYDVKM. The length of the CDR3 is 11 residues. This CDR3 reads CASSLPNEQYF. CDR3 nucleotides: TGTGCCAGCAGTTTACCAAACGAGCAGTACTTC.

This clonotype was seen ten or more times. The chain uses TRBV20-1 and TRBJ2-2, with 9 bases fitting TRBD1. Germline trimming cut 6 bases from V and 6 bases from J; bases unmatched to any gene: 8. The CDR3 consists of 14 residues. CDR1 and CDR2 from the germline V gene are DFQATT and SNEGSKA (reference sequence). Written as DNA, the CDR3 is TGCAGTGCCAACAAGAGGACAGGGGCCGGGGAGCTGTTTTTT. This gives the protein CSANKRTGAGELFF.

Many counts were recorded for this clonotype. The chain uses TRBV11-2 and TRBJ2-5; unclear D gene. Germline loops: CDR1 SGHAT, CDR2 FQNNGV. Trimming shortened V by 1 base and J by 0 bases, and 9 bases separated the two germline ends. The length of the CDR3 is 15 residues. The DNA of the CDR3 is TGTGCCAGCAGCTTAGCGCCGATGTACCAAGAGACCCAGTACTTC. Its protein product is CASSLAPMYQETQYF.

The table lists this clonotype with many counts. V and J are TRBV5-5 and TRBJ2-3; 9 bases are a match to TRBD2. Per the germline V gene, CDR1 is SGHKS and CDR2 is YYEKEE (reference sequence). The V segment lost 5 bases and the J segment 2 bases; nucleotides outside the gene matches: 3. The CDR3 has 14 residues. The CDR3 sequence is CASRVAGATDTQYF. In DNA, the CDR3 is TGTGCCAGCAGAGTAGCGGGGGCCACAGATACGCAGTATTTT.

The chain couples TRBV10-3 to TRBJ2-2; the match to TRBD1 covers 8 bases. Germline assignment: CDR1 ENHRY and CDR2 SYGVKD. Trimming removed 5 bases from V and 5 bases from J; junction bases left unmatched: 4. The CDR3 has 14 amino acids. CDR3 protein: CAISTTGVTGELFF. Here the CDR3 DNA reads TGTGCCATCAGTACGACAGGGGTAACCGGGGAGCTGTTTTTT.

This clonotype was found many times. The CDR3 loop is CASSDRRNQPQHF. For the CDR3, the DNA is TGTGCCAGCAGCGACAGGAGAAATCAGCCCCAGCATTTT. The rearrangement links TRBV6-6 to TRBJ1-5; D is perhaps TRBD1 (6 bases). V was trimmed by 6 bases and J by 4 bases, leaving 10 bases between them. From germline, CDR1 is MNHNY and CDR2 SVGAGI (reference sequence). This CDR3 is built from 13 residues.

This chain connects TRBV27 to TRBJ2-3, with TRBD2 identical over 13 bases. CDR3 length equals 15 residues. The germline gives CDR1 MNHEY, CDR2 SMNVEV (reference sequence). The V gene end was trimmed by 5 bases and the J gene end by 6 bases; junction bases not matched to a gene: 5. The CDR3 region is CASSTGTSGVDTQYF. In nucleotides, the CDR3 is TGTGCCAGCAGTACAGGGACTAGCGGGGTGGATACGCAGTATTTT.

The chain joins TRBV2 to TRBJ2-2, with D possibly TRBD1 on 5 matching bases. Germline V gene lookup returns CDR1 SNHLY and CDR2 FYNNEI. V was shortened by 2 bases and J by 4 bases, with 17 bases between the two germline ends. This CDR3 region has 17 residues. The CDR3 sequence: CASSEPQDTALTGELFF. The CDR3 coding sequence is TGTGCCAGCAGTGAACCCCAGGACACGGCTCTCACCGGGGAGCTGTTTTTT.

V gene TRBV7-9 combines with J gene TRBJ2-1; 12 bases are a match to TRBD2. The CDR3 is 17 residues long. Germline CDR1 is SEHNR and CDR2 is FQNEAQ (reference sequence). The J segment lost 5 bases and the V segment lost 5 bases, leaving 10 bases of the junction unmatched. The CDR3 DNA reads TGTGCCAGCAGCCCAAGGGCCCTAGCGGGGGGGGACAATGAGCAGTTCTTC. It yields the protein CASSPRALAGGDNEQFF.

In its sample, this clonotype was seen many times. The chain couples TRBV28 to TRBJ1-1; D may be TRBD1 (5 bases). The ends were cut back, 3 bases at V and 1 base at J, with 18 bases in the middle. Germline CDR1 reads MDHEN; CDR2 reads SYDVKM. This CDR3 is built from 17 residues. The CDR3 sequence is CASSLGRIELPNTEAFF. The CDR3 coding sequence is TGTGCCAGCAGTTTGGGGCGTATCGAGTTACCGAACACTGAAGCTTTCTTT.

This clonotype was picked up many times. The gene calls are TRBV3-1 and TRBJ2-1; D uncertain. The CDR3 consists of 11 residues. Germline assignment: CDR1 LGHDT and CDR2 YNNKEL (reference sequence). V gave up 2 bases and J gave up 7 bases, with 3 bases separating them. CDR3 loop: CASSQLNEQFF. CDR3 in DNA: TGTGCCAGCAGCCAATTGAATGAGCAGTTCTTC.

This clonotype was observed many times. A much larger clone sits a single nucleotide away, making a read error possible. The V and J genes are TRBV29-1 and TRBJ2-7; possible D gene TRBD2, 5 bases. The CDR3 has 16 amino acids. The V gene's germline CDR1 is SQVTM and CDR2 ANQGSEA. Trimming took 4 bases from V and 5 from J, leaving 24 bases between them. The chain's CDR3 is CSVARGSSYEPDEQYF. CDR3 DNA sequence: TGCAGCGTTGCCAGAGGGTCCTCGTATGAACCCGACGAGCAGTACTTC.

This clonotype was picked up many times. The rearrangement links TRBV20-1 to TRBJ1-4; D unclear. Germline CDR1 reads DFQATT; CDR2 reads SNEGSKA (reference sequence). Trimming took 6 bases from V and 6 from J, leaving 14 bases between them. This CDR3 comprises 13 residues. The CDR3: CSAKRGGDEKLFF. The CDR3 DNA reads as TGCAGTGCCAAGAGAGGTGGGGATGAAAAACTGTTTTTT.

This clonotype was observed many times. The chain is built from TRBV19 and TRBJ2-6; D unclear. This CDR3 region has 16 residues. V lost 6 bases, J lost 4 bases, and 16 bases lay in between. CDR1 and CDR2 from the germline V gene are LNHDA and SQIVND (reference sequence). The CDR3, as DNA: TGTGCCAGTAGCCCATACAAGGGTACCGGGGCCAACGTCCTGACTTTC. It encodes CASSPYKGTGANVLTF. Combining the CDR3 with reference TRBV19 and TRBJ2-6 gives the whole variable domain DGGITQSPKYLFRKEGQNVTLSCEQNLNHDAMYWYRQDPGQGLRLIYYSQIVNDFQKGDIAEGYSVSREKKESFPLTVTSAQKNPTAFYLCASSPYKGTGANVLTFGAGSRLTVL.

This clonotype was found many times. The chain links TRBV28 to TRBJ1-6; D is uncertain. CDR1 and CDR2 from the germline V gene are MDHEN and SYDVKM. Trimming pared 2 bases from V and 7 bases from J, leaving 18 bases between. The CDR3 covers 17 residues. CDR3 residues: CASSLRRLRRGNSPLHF. CDR3 nucleotides: TGTGCCAGCAGTTTACGCAGACTCCGGAGAGGGAATTCACCCCTCCACTTT.